The clone carrying this TCR beta chain was found a few times. Sequencing sought depths of 1 in 200,000 to 1 in 1 million T cells. The method was immunoSEQ multiplex PCR; TCRdb's version includes in-frame clones alone and lacks a portion of them. The sample shows roughly 170,000 clones, about 80% of them seen only once. CDR1 and CDR2 from the germline V gene are SGDLS and YYNGEE. V lost 0 bases and J 2 bases, leaving 10 bases between the germline ends. CDR3 length: 15 amino acids. This sample was taken from a study of cytotoxic CD8 clonotypes in ibrutinib-treated CLL. The origin of this receptor is a human donor with chronic lymphocytic leukemia. Sequenced material: PBMCs, taken after 24 months of ibrutinib treatment. The chain has TRBV9 and TRBJ2-3; D not resolved. The CDR3 DNA follows: TGTGCCAGCAGCGTAGGGCAAGTAATCACAGATACGCAGTATTTT. Its translation is CASSVGQVITDTQYF.